These 25 T cell receptor beta chains share one sample of origin, sequenced in a study of T cell responses to AZD1222 COVID-19 vaccine. The data were produced by immunoSEQ multiplex PCR, yet TCRdb's version contains in-frame clones alone and is incomplete. This sample carries more than 140,000 clones, around 91% of them seen once, and the ten largest clones take 5%. The sequencing here drew on peripheral blood, taken on day 0 of AZD1222 vaccination. These receptors were obtained from an adult in good health.

This chain joins TRBV11-2 and TRBJ2-2; 8 bases agree with TRBD2. The CDR3 sequence is 16 residues long. CDR1 is SGHAT, CDR2 FQNNGV, per germline. V lost 2 bases, J lost 3 bases, and 5 bases stayed unmatched. CDR3 loop: CASSLREGWDTGELFF. In DNA, the CDR3 is TGTGCCAGCAGCTTACGGGAGGGGTGGGACACCGGGGAGCTGTTTTTT.

The chain couples TRBV28 to TRBJ1-5; 8 bases are shared with TRBD1. The CDR3 spans 13 residues. V lost 5 bases to trimming and J lost 8 bases; unmatched junction nucleotides: 5. Per germline, CDR1 MDHEN and CDR2 SYDVKM. Here the CDR3 reads CASSRQGHEPQHF. DNA of the CDR3: TGTGCCAGCAGTAGACAGGGGCATGAGCCCCAGCATTTT.

The chain joins TRBV27 to TRBJ2-6; TRBD1 agrees at 8 bases. V gave up 7 bases and J gave up 1 base; unmatched junction bases: 6. Per germline, CDR1 MNHEY and CDR2 SMNVEV (reference sequence). The CDR3 has 16 amino acids. CDR3 in amino acids: CASTQGAPSGANVLTF. The CDR3 nucleotides are TGTGCCAGCACTCAGGGGGCGCCGTCTGGGGCCAACGTCCTGACTTTC.

The chain employs TRBV28 and TRBJ2-7; TRBD2 aligns across 8 bases. CDR1 MDHEN and CDR2 SYDVKM come from the germline V gene. V trimming: 6 bases; J trimming: 4 bases; junction bases outside the gene matches: 8. CDR3 length equals 14 residues. CDR3 protein: CASSLSSGLYEQYF. CDR3 in DNA: TGTGCCAGCAGCCTATCTAGCGGGCTTTACGAGCAGTACTTC. The entire variable domain, with the rest obtained from reference TRBV28 and TRBJ2-7, is as follows: DVKVTQSSRYLVKRTGEKVFLECVQDMDHENMFWYRQDPGLGLRLIYFSYDVKMKEKGDIPEGYSVSREKKERFSLILESASTNQTSMYLCASSLSSGLYEQYFGPGTRLTVT.

V is TRBV6-2 or TRBV6-3 and J is TRBJ1-4, with a tentative D call TRBD1 (5 bases). This CDR3 contains 14 residues. Germline V CDR1 and CDR2: MNHEY, SVGEGT. Trimming took off 4 bases at V and 5 bases at J, with 11 bases between the two ends. The CDR3 nucleotides read TGTGCCAGCAGTTCAGGGACGGTAAATGAAAAACTGTTTTTT. Its protein is CASSSGTVNEKLFF.

V gene TRBV24-1 combines with J gene TRBJ1-2; no firm D call. The germline V and J ends were trimmed by 3 bases and 4 bases, with 8 bases remaining between them. CDR1 and CDR2 (germline): KGHDR, SFDVKD. The CDR3 is made up of 13 amino acids. CDR3 nucleotides: TGTGCCACCAGTGATGCCAAATTCTATGGCTACACCTTC. Translated: CATSDAKFYGYTF.

This clone has only a few counts. The chain uses TRBV5-1 and TRBJ2-1, with D maybe TRBD1 (6 bases). The CDR3 totals 15 residues. V was shortened by 2 bases and J by 0 bases, with 9 bases between the two germline ends. Germline loops: CDR1 SGHRS, CDR2 YFSETQ. CDR3 nucleotides: TGCGCCAGCAGCTTAGGACAGAGCTCCTACAATGAGCAGTTCTTC. Amino acid sequence: CASSLGQSSYNEQFF.

The chain couples TRBV14 to TRBJ2-7, with 11 bases that match TRBD1. The V and J ends lost 4 bases and 3 bases, in that order; junction bases with no gene match: 2. Germline CDR1 is SGHDN and CDR2 is FVKESK. The CDR3 has 14 residues. The CDR3 loop is CASSRGTGGYEQYF. The DNA for the CDR3 is TGTGCCAGCAGCCGCGGGACAGGGGGCTACGAGCAGTACTTC. The variable domain in full, completed from reference TRBV14 and TRBJ2-7, reads EAGVTQFPSHSVIEKGQTVTLRCDPISGHDNLYWYRRVMGKEIKFLLHFVKESKQDESGMPNNRFLAERTGGTYSTLKVQPAELEDSGVYFCASSRGTGGYEQYFGPGTRLTVT.

This chain joins TRBV3-1 (or the pseudogene TRBV3-2) and TRBJ2-7, with D possibly being TRBD1 or TRBD2 (7 bases each). Trimming took off 1 base at V and 3 bases at J, with 13 bases between the two ends. This CDR3 has 15 amino acids. Germline CDR1 and CDR2: LGHDT and YNNKEL (reference sequence). The CDR3 bases are TGTGCCAGCAGCCAAGGGGGGGGACAGCACTACGAGCAGTACTTC. Protein sequence: CASSQGGGQHYEQYF.

This sequence joins TRBV28 and TRBJ1-1; TRBD1 matches 7 bases. The germline V gene has CDR1 MDHEN and CDR2 SYDVKM. After removal of 6 bases from V and 7 bases from J, the junction contained 11 bases not matched to a gene. This CDR3 region has 14 residues. The CDR3 nucleotides read TGTGCCAGCAGCCCGACAGGGTCGAAGGTTGAAGCTTTCTTT. Its protein product is CASSPTGSKVEAFF.

The J gene is TRBJ2-1, the V gene TRBV5-1; no definite D call. Trimming removed 4 bases from V and 0 bases from J, with 17 bases in between. The CDR3 totals 17 residues. Looked up from germline, CDR1 is SGHRS and CDR2 is YFSETQ. CDR3 loop: CASSLGYLSSSYNEQFF. The CDR3 region has the DNA TGCGCCAGCAGCCTGGGCTATCTGTCCAGCTCCTACAATGAGCAGTTCTTC.

The CDR3 DNA is TGCGCCAGCAGCTGGGGGGGACTAGCGGGCCAAGAGACCCAGTACTTC. Protein sequence: CASSWGGLAGQETQYF. The genes are TRBV5-1 and TRBJ2-5; 12 bases line up with TRBD2. CDR1 is SGHRS, CDR2 YFSETQ, per germline. CDR3 length equals 16 residues. V lost 3 bases and J lost 1; bases outside the gene matches: 4.

The J gene is TRBJ2-6, the V gene TRBV9, with D perhaps matching TRBD1 (6 bases). The CDR3 contains 17 residues. The germline CDR1 and CDR2 sequences are SGDLS and YYNGEE. V lost 0 bases, J lost 4 bases, and 14 bases lay in between. The CDR3 here is CASSVEGSGVGANVLTF. The CDR3 region has the DNA TGTGCCAGCAGCGTAGAGGGATCAGGGGTAGGGGCCAACGTCCTGACTTTC.

This sequence joins TRBV11-2 and TRBJ1-5; D may be TRBD1 (5 bases). The germline V gene encodes CDR1 SGHAT and CDR2 FQNNGV. Trimming stripped 4 bases from V and 1 base from J, with 8 bases between. The CDR3 length is 14 residues. In DNA form, the CDR3 reads TGTGCCAGCAGCTGGGGCCGGAGCAATCAGCCCCAGCATTTT. As protein: CASSWGRSNQPQHF.

The V call is TRBV10-3, the J call TRBJ2-3; the match to TRBD2 covers 11 bases. CDR3 length: 16 amino acids. The junction had 7 bases not matched to a gene; V was cut back by 3 bases and J by 5 bases. CDR1 ENHRY and CDR2 SYGVKD come from the germline V gene. The CDR3 sequence: CAISDPGLAGGDTQYF. DNA of the CDR3: TGTGCCATCAGTGACCCCGGGCTAGCGGGAGGAGATACGCAGTATTTT.

This sequence joins TRBV4-1 and TRBJ1-3; the match to TRBD1 covers 7 bases. There are 14 residues in the CDR3. Germline V CDR1 and CDR2: MGHRA, YSYEKL. V lost 5 bases and J lost 4; bases outside the gene matches: 5. The CDR3, as DNA: TGCGCCAGCAGCTCAACAGGGGTCGGAAACACCATATATTTT. Translation: CASSSTGVGNTIYF.

The rearrangement links TRBV4-1 to TRBJ2-7; no definite D call. CDR3 size: 17 residues. Germline loops: CDR1 MGHRA, CDR2 YSYEKL. The V end was cut by 1 base, the J end by 3 bases, with 19 bases between. The CDR3 nucleotides are TGCGCCAGCAGCCAAGGGTGGGGATTACGGGTAAACTACGAGCAGTACTTC. Residues: CASSQGWGLRVNYEQYF.

This chain uses TRBV6-5 with TRBJ1-4, with 8 bases that match TRBD1. The CDR3 has 15 residues. V dropped 7 bases and J dropped 7; count of bases not matched to a gene: 11. CDR1 and CDR2 from the germline V gene are MNHEY and SVGAGI. The CDR3 region is CASKLNGQGFEKLFF. In DNA form, the CDR3 reads TGTGCCAGCAAATTAAACGGACAGGGATTTGAAAAACTGTTTTTT.

A note on this clone: Relative to the germline gene, one junction end is altered; a read error may explain this. The rearrangement uses TRBV7-7 and TRBJ2-2; 10 bases are a match to TRBD1. CDR1 and CDR2 (germline): SSHAT, FNYEAQ (reference sequence). This CDR3 has 15 amino acids. CDR3 DNA sequence: TGTGCTAGCAGCCGACAGGGGGCAAAGACGGGGGAGCTGTTTTTT. Residues: CASSRQGAKTGELFF.

The rearrangement uses TRBV7-2 and TRBJ1-5, with 8 bases aligning to TRBD1. The J segment lost 6 bases and the V segment lost 4 bases, leaving 11 bases of the junction unmatched. The CDR3 extends over 16 amino acids. The V gene's germline CDR1 is SGHTA and CDR2 FQGNSA. The CDR3 is CASSSIGQGATQPQHF. The CDR3 bases are TGTGCCAGCAGCTCAATTGGGCAGGGGGCGACTCAGCCCCAGCATTTT.

This rearrangement joins TRBV9 to TRBJ2-1; maybe TRBD1 (6 bases). CDR1 is SGDLS and CDR2 is YYNGEE in the germline V gene. CDR3 length equals 17 residues. The V gene lost 3 bases and the J gene lost 2 bases, with 18 bases spanning the gap. For the CDR3, the DNA is TGTGCCAGCAGCGCTTCTTCGGGGACACTTACCTACAATGAGCAGTTCTTC. Translation gives CASSASSGTLTYNEQFF.

The CDR3 is CASSLGQAPLHF. CDR3 DNA: TGTGCCAGCAGTTTGGGTCAGGCACCCCTCCACTTT. V is TRBV27 and J is TRBJ1-6; D uncertain. The CDR3 sequence is 12 residues long. In germline, CDR1 is MNHEY, CDR2 SMNVEV (reference sequence). Between the trimmed V and J ends, which lost 3 bases and 11 bases, there was a span of 8 bases.

V usage is TRBV27 and J usage is TRBJ2-1, with TRBD2 matching 11 bases. CDR1 MNHEY and CDR2 SMNVEV come from the germline V gene (reference sequence). This CDR3 region has 16 residues. The trim removed 5 bases at V and 0 bases at J, leaving 3 bases unmatched. In DNA form, the CDR3 reads TGTGCCAGCAGTAGTAGCGGGAGGGGCTCCTACAATGAGCAGTTCTTC. Its protein is CASSSSGRGSYNEQFF.

This rearrangement joins TRBV7-9 to TRBJ2-3, with 11 bases aligning to TRBD2. Germline trimming cut 6 bases from V and 4 bases from J; bases unmatched to any gene: 9. Germline CDR1 reads SEHNR; CDR2 reads FQNEAQ (reference sequence). The CDR3 is made up of 16 amino acids. CDR3 residues: CASRPWTSGFSDTQYF. DNA for the CDR3: TGTGCCAGCAGGCCTTGGACTAGCGGGTTTTCAGATACGCAGTATTTT.

The rearrangement links TRBV28 to TRBJ1-1; the D gene is possibly TRBD1 (5 bases). This CDR3 comprises 16 residues. V was shortened by 3 bases and J by 11 bases, with 25 bases between the two germline ends. Germline V CDR1 and CDR2: MDHEN, SYDVKM. The CDR3 is CASSFGRFAGSGGAFF. In nucleotides, the CDR3 is TGTGCCAGCAGTTTCGGGCGGTTTGCAGGGTCTGGTGGCGCTTTCTTT.